This T cell receptor beta chain is from a study of quantifying T cell responses using KT2 cells. Overall study context: Reverse transcription used primers in the TCR alpha and beta constant regions. The second PCR ran as a qPCR until a predetermined fluorescence threshold was reached.

The CDR3 runs 16 residues. Germline loops: CDR1 SGHNT, CDR2 YENEEA. Trimming at V came to 5 bases and at J to 6 bases, leaving 11 bases not matched to a gene. The cDNA 3' end received a ligated oligonucleotide with a UMI. An equimolar mix of RC1.1 and RC1.2 primed the beta chain across TRBC1 and TRBC2. TCRdb itself ran the UMI-ligation and nested PCR reads through MiXCR, one entry per CDR3 protein. The table has around 50,000 distinct CDR3 sequences, about 9.9% seen once; the top ten hold 10%. Notes on the study in general: Very high KT2 spike-in numbers caused saturation in KT2 sequence detection. KT2 clone alpha and beta sequence counts scaled linearly with input KT2 cell number.

This clonotype was observed at least ten times. Its cognate antigen is unknown. The sequence was obtained from a human donor. The chain combines TRBV11-3 with TRBJ2-1; 9 nucleotides line up with TRBD2. The sequenced sample consisted of PBMCs spiked with cells of the T cell clone KT2. CDR3 in amino acids: CASSRHIAGVPNEQFF. CDR3 coding DNA: TGTGCCAGCAGCCGACATATAGCGGGAGTACCCAATGAGCAGTTCTTC.